The 11 T cell receptor beta chains listed next were all sequenced from one sample in a study of blood T cell repertoires in COVID-19. Repertoires were generated with immunoSEQ multiplex PCR, while TCRdb's copy carries only in-frame clones and drops some. The sample has some 220,000 clones, roughly 81% seen once. The sample was peripheral blood. The source is a man aged 50-59 years who had recovered from COVID-19.

The chain carries TRBV7-8 and TRBJ1-3; no clear D. V lost 1 base, J lost 3 bases, and 10 bases lay in between. CDR3 length: 15 residues. The germline V gene encodes CDR1 SGHVS and CDR2 FQNEAQ. CDR3 loop: CASSLDPGGGNTIYF. The DNA for the CDR3 is TGTGCCAGCAGCTTAGACCCCGGAGGTGGAAACACCATATATTTT.

V is TRBV27 and J is TRBJ1-1; no clear D. The germline CDR1 and CDR2 sequences are MNHEY and SMNVEV (reference sequence). There are 16 residues in the CDR3. Deletions cut 4 bases from V and 2 bases from J, with 17 bases between. In nucleotides, the CDR3 is TGTGCCAGCAGTTACGGCCCCCGGGATGTCAACACTGAAGCTTTCTTT. This codes for CASSYGPRDVNTEAFF.

This clone has just a few counts. This rearrangement joins TRBV28 to TRBJ1-5; D is unresolved. Germline CDR1 is MDHEN and CDR2 is SYDVKM. The V and J ends lost 2 bases and 5 bases respectively, with 7 bases between them. The CDR3 runs 13 residues. In DNA, the CDR3 is TGTGCCAGCAGTTTACCCCCAGATCAGCCCCAGCATTTT. It yields the protein CASSLPPDQPQHF.

The J gene is TRBJ2-4, the V gene TRBV10-1, with TRBD2 matching 9 bases. Germline V gene sequence: CDR1 WNHNN, CDR2 SYGVQD (reference sequence). V lost 2 bases, J lost 0 bases, and 8 bases stayed unmatched. This CDR3 comprises 18 residues. The chain's CDR3 is CASSERVAGDLAKNIQYF. As DNA, the CDR3 is TGCGCCAGCAGTGAGAGGGTAGCGGGAGATCTAGCCAAAAACATTCAGTACTTC.

The J gene is TRBJ2-5, the V gene TRBV5-1; D uncertain. There are 15 residues in the CDR3. The V and J ends lost 2 bases and 4 bases respectively, with 15 bases between them. Looked up from germline, CDR1 is SGHRS and CDR2 is YFSETQ. CDR3 DNA sequence: TGCGCCAGCAGCTTCGCCACCTCGGTTGGAGAGACCCAGTACTTC. Its protein product is CASSFATSVGETQYF.

V is TRBV28 and J is TRBJ1-2; 7 bases agree with TRBD1. The germline V gene encodes CDR1 MDHEN and CDR2 SYDVKM. After removal of 2 bases from V and 4 bases from J, the junction contained 7 bases not matched to a gene. The CDR3 has 15 amino acids. CDR3: CASSLGGQSFYGYTF. CDR3 nucleotide sequence: TGTGCCAGCAGTTTAGGGGGACAGTCCTTCTATGGCTACACCTTC.

This chain links TRBV6-5 with TRBJ2-1; 8 positions match TRBD2. The CDR3 sequence is 14 residues long. The ends lost 5 bases at V and 4 bases at J; junction bases unmatched: 4. Germline V lookup: CDR1 MNHEY, CDR2 SVGAGI. CDR3 in amino acids: CASSLGTSYNEQFF. The CDR3 DNA sequence: TGTGCCAGCAGTCTAGGGACTAGTTACAATGAGCAGTTCTTC.

This clone showed up just a few times. In nucleotides, the CDR3 is TGTGCCACCAGCAGAGATGGGGGGGCGAGCTCCTACGAGCAGTACTTC. The encoded protein is CATSRDGGASSYEQYF. V is TRBV15 and J is TRBJ2-7; D is possibly TRBD2 (7 bases). Per germline, CDR1 LNHNV and CDR2 YYDKDF (reference sequence). V lost 0 bases, J lost 0 bases, and 12 bases lay in between. CDR3 size: 16 residues.

The rearrangement joins TRBV4-1 to TRBJ2-5; D may be TRBD2 (6 bases). Trimming cost V 0 bases and J 5 bases, with 19 bases left between them. Germline V gives CDR1 MGHRA, CDR2 YSYEKL. The CDR3 runs 17 residues. As DNA, the CDR3 is TGCGCCAGCAGCCAAGAGGGCGCGCCGGGAGAACGGGAGACCCAGTACTTC. It translates to CASSQEGAPGERETQYF.

This chain connects TRBV7-9 to TRBJ2-1; 7 positions agree with TRBD2. After removal of 5 bases from V and 5 bases from J, the junction contained 9 bases not matched to a gene. Germline V gives CDR1 SEHNR, CDR2 FQNEAQ (reference sequence). The CDR3 is made up of 15 amino acids. The CDR3 reads CASSARLAVNNEQFF. The CDR3 coding sequence is TGTGCCAGCAGCGCCAGACTAGCCGTGAACAATGAGCAGTTCTTC.

The rearrangement joins TRBV28 to TRBJ2-7; 7 nucleotides line up with TRBD2. V dropped 3 bases and J dropped 4; count of bases not matched to a gene: 3. The CDR3 has 13 amino acids. The germline V gene has CDR1 MDHEN and CDR2 SYDVKM. The CDR3 is CASSLGGTYEQYF. The CDR3 DNA is TGTGCCAGCAGTTTGGGGGGGACGTACGAGCAGTACTTC.